The T cell receptor beta chain described here comes from a study of pediatric ulcerative colitis (dated by TCRdb to between 2018 and 2021). Turning to the overall study: Several ulcerative colitis patients had pancolitis and two had left-sided colitis, with histology consistent with ulcerative colitis in all. Some 10 newly diagnosed, treatment-naive pediatric ulcerative colitis patients and four non-IBD control children each provided paired blood and rectal samples. By Pediatric Ulcerative Colitis Activity Index, mild disease was classified in a couple of patients, moderate disease in four and acute severe colitis in three. The research as a whole found: For technical reasons, substantially fewer templates were yielded by the blood samples of two patients, and these blood samples were excluded from blood-rectal overlap analysis. Rectal pinch biopsies may have included blood-derived T cells, especially in patients with overt colitis. Only a few individuals were included in the healthy control group, which was small. A couple of rectal CDR3 clonotypes were found in every ulcerative colitis patient but in no control. Because repertoires were derived from total lymphocyte DNA, patterns in rare subsets such as regulatory T cells may not have been reflected. Clonal overlap between a subject's own blood and rectum was significantly greater in ulcerative colitis patients than in controls, which suggests more T cell trafficking to inflamed tissue. Controls, mild-moderate and acute severe colitis patients were separated by rectal repertoire features, and reduced rectal diversity due to clonal expansions was observed in acute severe colitis.

The CDR1 and CDR2 encoded by the germline V gene are MNHNS and SASEGT. V is pared back by 2 bases and J by 8 bases, with 16 bases lying between the germline termini. The CDR3 has 15 amino acids, counting the end cysteine and phenylalanine. Only the CDR3 DNA is retained, 45 bases long and in frame from the first base. As regards this clone: Its antigen remains undetermined. One base away there is no much larger clone; base qualities are not given.

During colonoscopy, one to two pinch biopsies were obtained from the rectum for research purposes. Ulcerative colitis patients had received no immunosuppressive medication before the diagnostic colonoscopy. Before DNA isolation, rectal biopsies were subjected to proteinase K digestion. The Wizard kit (Promega) was used to extract genomic DNA from both blood and intestinal samples. Using the immunoSEQ TRB Survey service, rearranged CDR3 beta regions were amplified from genomic DNA with multiplex V and J primers. Survey-level sequencing depth of up to 500,000 reads per sample was used to keep depth equal across samples. The libraries were purified, combined into pools and sequenced with Illumina technology. The authors processed their data as follows. Productive clonality, sample overlap, pairwise scatters, CDR3 beta length, V/D/J gene usage and productiveness were assessed with immunoSEQ online tools. Calculated diversity was defined as the number of unique rearrangements divided by total templates, multiplied by 100, and Shannon and Simpson indices were computed as well. Z-score normalized data were analyzed by principal component analysis with the R prcomp function and the ggbiplot package. Morisita's index was used to quantify blood-rectal clonal overlap within each subject. TCRdb took over this immuneACCESS table, retaining in-frame rearrangements with V and J assigned. Such tables are incomplete; in checked studies, under half of the missing clones stem from an unresolved V gene, and the remainder is unexplained. That table gives V, J and clone size, and the DNA gave D and trimming. Within this sample are 40,000 to 55,000 clones, with 60% to 85% of them counted one time only. Around 3.8% of the sample is in the top ten clones.

The receptor was derived from a girl aged 5 to 17 with moderate ulcerative colitis. The sequence joins TRBV6-1 to TRBJ2-1; the D gene lacks a confident call. The sample comprised gut tissue. The base sequence is TGTGCCAGCAGTGAAATTGCGATTGGCCTCGATGAGCAGTTCTTC. It specifies CASSEIAIGLDEQFF.